One sample yielded the 19 T cell receptor beta chains listed below, sequenced in a study of T-cell reconstitution after alpha-beta-depleted transplantation in children. A TCRbeta library incorporating unique molecular identifiers was prepared. TCRdb re-called the PCR reads through MiXCR, storing one row per CDR3 protein. The sample lists over 400,000 distinct CDR3 sequences, roughly two fifths seen once, with approximately 30% in the top ten. The sequences come from PBMCs, collected before TCRalphabeta/CD19-depleted stem cell transplant. The receptors originated from a girl aged 2 to 9 with aplastic anemia, due to receive a stem cell transplant.

Written as DNA, the CDR3 is TGCAGTGCTGTCCGCCTGTTCCGGGAGGGCCCACCCTACGAGCAGTACTTC. Translating gives CSAVRLFREGPPYEQYF. The J gene is TRBJ2-7, the V gene TRBV20-1, with 8 nucleotides matching TRBD2. V shed 5 bases and J 2 bases; nucleotides not matched to a gene: 17. The CDR3 runs to 17 residues. The germline gives CDR1 DFQATT, CDR2 SNEGSKA (reference sequence).

The sample holds a few counts of this clonotype. The V call is TRBV29-1, the J call TRBJ2-5; D tentatively reads TRBD1 or TRBD2 (7 bases each). Between the trimmed V and J ends, which lost 6 bases and 5 bases, there was a span of 25 bases. The CDR3 sequence is 16 residues long. Looked up from germline, CDR1 is SQVTM and CDR2 is ANQGSEA. CDR3 sequence: CSVGGGLTGIKETQYF. For the CDR3, the DNA is TGCAGCGTGGGGGGGGGGCTGACAGGGATAAAGGAGACCCAGTACTTC.

This clonotype has a handful of counts. The chain uses TRBV12-3 or TRBV12-4 and TRBJ2-3; D remains unclear. The CDR3 has 12 amino acids. V lost 8 bases to trimming and J lost 6 bases, with 12 bases between them. The CDR3 here is CASGPYVDTQYF. Here the CDR3 DNA reads TGTGCCAGCGGGCCGTACGTCGATACGCAGTATTTT.

Many counts were recorded for this clonotype. This sequence joins TRBV12-3 or TRBV12-4 and TRBJ1-4; TRBD1 might be the D (5 bases). The CDR3 covers 13 residues. The V and J ends lost 3 bases and 8 bases respectively, with 10 bases between them. CDR3: CASSLGLGEKLFF. CDR3 in DNA: TGTGCCAGCAGTTTGGGGCTTGGGGAAAAACTGTTTTTT.

This clonotype showed up just a few times. This rearrangement joins TRBV20-1 to TRBJ1-5; 9 bases fit TRBD1. CDR1 is DFQATT, CDR2 SNEGSKA, per germline (reference sequence). CDR3 length: 16 amino acids. The trim removed 0 bases at V and 4 bases at J, leaving 7 bases unmatched. The CDR3 here is CSARDKTGGLNQPQHF. DNA of the CDR3: TGCAGTGCTAGAGATAAGACAGGGGGACTTAATCAGCCCCAGCATTTT.

The V call is TRBV30, the J call TRBJ1-2, with 10 bases fitting TRBD1. The CDR3 runs to 14 residues. Per the germline V gene, CDR1 is GTSNPN and CDR2 is SVGIG (reference sequence). V trimming: 0 bases; J trimming: 6 bases; junction bases outside the gene matches: 4. CDR3 bases: TGTGCCTGGAGTGTCGCCGACAGGGGGCATGGCTACACCTTC. The encoded protein is CAWSVADRGHGYTF.

The genes are TRBV6-5 and TRBJ2-2; D is unresolved. Trimming took 2 bases from V and 3 from J, leaving 7 bases between them. The CDR3 extends over 14 amino acids. CDR1 MNHEY and CDR2 SVGAGI come from the germline V gene. CDR3 sequence reads: CASSYGRYTGELFF. The CDR3 DNA reads as TGTGCCAGCAGTTACGGACGGTACACCGGGGAGCTGTTTTTT.

This clonotype has ten or more counts. The chain couples TRBV13 to TRBJ1-4; D call uncertain. Germline values: CDR1 PRHDT, CDR2 FYEKMQ (reference sequence). V lost 2 bases and J 4 bases, leaving 8 bases between the germline ends. The CDR3 covers 14 residues. The CDR3: CASSLYAGNEKLFF. As DNA, the CDR3 is TGTGCCAGCAGCTTATATGCGGGTAATGAAAAACTGTTTTTT.

This clonotype has a count of ten or more. The chain combines TRBV6-1 with TRBJ2-5; TRBD1 matches at 7 bases. V gave up 7 bases and J gave up 5 bases; unmatched junction bases: 13. The CDR3 runs to 15 residues. Looked up from germline, CDR1 is MNHNS and CDR2 is SASEGT. Written as DNA, the CDR3 is TGTGCCAGCACCGAGATGGACAGGCGGACGGAGACCCAGTACTTC. Encoded protein: CASTEMDRRTETQYF.

The chain has TRBV28 and TRBJ2-1; 11 nucleotides match TRBD2. The CDR3 loop spans 16 amino acids. The V segment lost 7 bases and the J segment 6 bases; nucleotides outside the gene matches: 11. Germline V gene data show CDR1 as MDHEN and CDR2 as SYDVKM. The CDR3 bases are TGTGCCAGCACTATCCCCACTAGCGGGAGCTTCAATGAGCAGTTCTTC. As protein: CASTIPTSGSFNEQFF.

This chain connects TRBV28 to TRBJ2-7, with TRBD1 matching 9 bases. Germline V gene data show CDR1 as MDHEN and CDR2 as SYDVKM. After removal of 7 bases from V and 3 bases from J, the junction contained 7 bases not matched to a gene. The CDR3 sequence is 14 residues long. CDR3 in DNA: TGTGCCAGCATTATCCGGGACAGGGACTACGAGCAGTACTTC. It yields the protein CASIIRDRDYEQYF. Full variable domain (rest looked up from reference TRBV28 and TRBJ2-7): DVKVTQSSRYLVKRTGEKVFLECVQDMDHENMFWYRQDPGLGLRLIYFSYDVKMKEKGDIPEGYSVSREKKERFSLILESASTNQTSMYLCASIIRDRDYEQYFGPGTRLTVT.

This clonotype was detected ten times or more. V and J are TRBV27 and TRBJ2-7; TRBD2 is a possible D gene (6 bases). V shed 2 bases and J shed 3 bases, with 14 bases lying between them. Germline CDR1 and CDR2: MNHEY and SMNVEV (reference sequence). The CDR3 extends over 15 amino acids. The CDR3 DNA follows: TGTGCCAGCAGTTTAGGATCGGGAGATGGCTACGAGCAGTACTTC. Amino acid sequence: CASSLGSGDGYEQYF.

V and J are TRBV7-3 and TRBJ2-2; D is ambiguous. CDR1 is SGHTA and CDR2 is FQGTGA in the germline V gene. This CDR3 comprises 13 residues. The germline V and J ends were trimmed by 2 bases and 8 bases, with 9 bases remaining between them. The CDR3 loop reads CASSLGGRGELFF. The DNA for the CDR3 is TGTGCCAGCAGCTTAGGCGGTCGAGGGGAGCTGTTTTTT.

The chain couples TRBV11-1 to TRBJ2-1; unclear D gene. V shed 2 bases and J shed 6 bases, with 5 bases lying between them. This CDR3 has 12 amino acids. Germline V gene sequence: CDR1 SGHAT, CDR2 FQDESV (reference sequence). DNA for the CDR3: TGTGCCAGCAGCTTATTTCTCAATGAGCAGTTCTTC. Translation gives CASSLFLNEQFF.

This clonotype has just a few counts. The chain carries TRBV20-1 and TRBJ1-2; 9 bases line up with TRBD1. This CDR3 is built from 15 residues. Germline CDR1 and CDR2: DFQATT and SNEGSKA (reference sequence). V lost 0 bases to trimming and J lost 7 bases; unmatched junction nucleotides: 9. The CDR3 DNA follows: TGCAGTGCTAGAGATCCACAACAGGGGGCTGGTGGCTACACCTTC. Encoded protein: CSARDPQQGAGGYTF.

This clonotype was found many times. Here the CDR3 DNA reads TGTGCCAGCAGAGGGACTAGCGGGAGAGGAGCCAAAACTAACTACAATGAGCAGTTCTTC. This codes for CASRGTSGRGAKTNYNEQFF. The rearrangement links TRBV2 to TRBJ2-1; 14 nucleotides match TRBD2. The CDR3 totals 20 residues. The germline gives CDR1 SNHLY, CDR2 FYNNEI. The junction had 16 bases not matched to a gene; V was cut back by 6 bases and J by 3 bases.

The rearrangement joins TRBV11-2 to TRBJ2-3; tentative D call: TRBD2 (5 bases). From germline, CDR1 is SGHAT and CDR2 FQNNGV. The CDR3 is made up of 18 amino acids. V was pared by 5 bases and J by 4 bases, with 25 bases between. CDR3 coding DNA: TGTGCCAGCAGCCACCTGGGGAGTTCCTTTGGAGAGGCAGATACGCAGTATTTT. It yields the protein CASSHLGSSFGEADTQYF.

The table lists this clonotype with many counts. The chain combines TRBV4-2 with TRBJ2-7, with D perhaps assigned TRBD1 or TRBD2 (5 bases each). Per germline, CDR1 LGHNA and CDR2 YNFKEQ. The CDR3 extends over 17 amino acids. V was clipped by 2 bases and J by 1 base, with 18 bases between them. The CDR3 region has the DNA TGTGCCAGCAGCCAACCCAAGGGGCCGGGGCCATCCTACGAGCAGTACTTC. Residues: CASSQPKGPGPSYEQYF.

This clonotype was detected only a few times. V gene TRBV6-5 combines with J gene TRBJ2-7; no definite D call. V lost 2 bases to trimming and J lost 0 bases, with 11 bases between them. The CDR3 extends over 15 amino acids. In germline, CDR1 is MNHEY, CDR2 SVGAGI. The CDR3 spells CASSYGHLSSYEQYF. CDR3 DNA sequence: TGTGCCAGCAGTTACGGGCACCTGAGCTCCTACGAGCAGTACTTC.